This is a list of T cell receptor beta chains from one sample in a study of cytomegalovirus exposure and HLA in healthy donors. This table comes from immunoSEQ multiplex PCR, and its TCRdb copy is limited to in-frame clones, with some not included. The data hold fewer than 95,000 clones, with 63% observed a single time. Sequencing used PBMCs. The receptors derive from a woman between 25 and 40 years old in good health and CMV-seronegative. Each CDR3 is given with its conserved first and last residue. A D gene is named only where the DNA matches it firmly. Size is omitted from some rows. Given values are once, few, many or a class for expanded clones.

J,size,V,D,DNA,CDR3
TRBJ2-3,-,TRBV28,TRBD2,TGTGCCAGCAGTTCGGCCGCTAGCGGAGCCACAGATACGCAGTATTTT,CASSSAASGATDTQYF
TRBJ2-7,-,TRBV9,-,TGTGCCAGCAGCGTAGCTGGCAGGGACGAGCAGTACTTC,CASSVAGRDEQYF
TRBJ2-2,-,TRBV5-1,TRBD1,TGCGCCAGCAGCTTCCGGGACAGCAACACCGGGGAGCTGTTTTTT,CASSFRDSNTGELFF
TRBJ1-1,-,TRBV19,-,TGTGCTTCGCACCCCCACGGGGCTTTCTTT,CASHPHGAFF
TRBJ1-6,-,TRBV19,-,TGTGCCAGTAGTGACACTCTCGGTTCACCCCTCCACTTT,CASSDTLGSPLHF
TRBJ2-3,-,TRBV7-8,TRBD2,TGTGCCAGCAGCCTGGGACTAGCGGGGGGGCAAGATACGCAGTATTTT,CASSLGLAGGQDTQYF
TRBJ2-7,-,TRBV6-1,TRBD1,TGTGCCAGCAGGTTACAGGGGCCTCCCTACGAGCAGTACTTC,CASRLQGPPYEQYF
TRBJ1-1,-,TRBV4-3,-,TGCGCCAGCAGCCAAGTTGAAGGAGGCACTGAAGCTTTCTTT,CASSQVEGGTEAFF
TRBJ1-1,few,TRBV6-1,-,TGTGTCGGCCGGGGGGCGAGTCCTGAAGCTTTCTTT,CVGRGASPEAFF
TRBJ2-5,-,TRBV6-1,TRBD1,TGTGCCAGCAGTGAAGAGTTAGTTTGGACAGGTCTCGTCCTCCTGGAGACCCAGTACTTC,CASSEELVWTGLVLLETQYF
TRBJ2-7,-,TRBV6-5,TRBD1,TGTGCCAGCAGTAAACGACAGGGAAGCTCCTACGAGCAGTACTTC,CASSKRQGSSYEQYF
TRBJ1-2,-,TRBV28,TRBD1,TGTGCCAGCAGTCCTTGGCGAGACAGGGCCTATGGCTACACCTTC,CASSPWRDRAYGYTF
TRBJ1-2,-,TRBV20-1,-,TGCAGTGCTAGTCCAAGGGGGGGCTACACCTTC,CSASPRGGYTF
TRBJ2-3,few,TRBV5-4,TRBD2,TGTGCCAGCAGTTCCGGGACTAGCGGGGGGGCGGATACGCAGTATTTT,CASSSGTSGGADTQYF
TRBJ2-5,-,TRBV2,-,TGTGCCAGCAGTGGAGACCTCGGGGAAGAGACCCAGTACTTC,CASSGDLGEETQYF
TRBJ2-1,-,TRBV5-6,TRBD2,TGTGCCAGCAGCTTCCTAAGCGGGGGCCTCGGCAATGAGCAGTTCTTC,CASSFLSGGLGNEQFF
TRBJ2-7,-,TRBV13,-,TGTGCCAGCAGCTTAGCTTACTCCTACGAGCAGTACTTC,CASSLAYSYEQYF
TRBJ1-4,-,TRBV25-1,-,TGTGCCAGCAGGGGGCTTCTTAATGAAAAACTGTTTTTT,CASRGLLNEKLFF
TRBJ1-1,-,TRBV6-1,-,TGTGCCAGCAGTGAAGCCCAGGGCAAAGCTTTCTTT,CASSEAQGKAFF
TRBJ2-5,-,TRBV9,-,TGTGCCAGCACTGAGGAGCAGTACTTC,CASTEEQYF
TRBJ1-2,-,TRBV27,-,TGTGCCAGCAGTTTATCGCCGGACAAGTCTAATGGCTACACCTTC,CASSLSPDKSNGYTF
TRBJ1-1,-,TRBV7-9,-,TGTGCCAGCAGCTCTCTTACCGGGAGAACTAAAGAAGCTTTCTTT,CASSSLTGRTKEAFF
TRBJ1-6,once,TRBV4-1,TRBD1,TGCGCCAGCAGCCAACCTCGTAGGACAGGGTCTAATTCACCCCTCCACTTT,CASSQPRRTGSNSPLHF
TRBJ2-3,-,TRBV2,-,TGTGCCAGCAGTGAAGTATCCTCCCCAGATACGCAGTATTTT,CASSEVSSPDTQYF
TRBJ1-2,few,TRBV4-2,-,TGTGCCAGCAGCCAAGATCACAGGGTCCCTTGGTATGGCTACACCTTC,CASSQDHRVPWYGYTF
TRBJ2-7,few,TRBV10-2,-,TGCGCCAGCAGTGAATACCTAACCTACGAGCAGTACTTC,CASSEYLTYEQYF
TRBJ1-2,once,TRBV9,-,TGTGCCAGCAGCGGTTCTCTCTCCGGGGTCTATGGCTACACCTTC,CASSGSLSGVYGYTF
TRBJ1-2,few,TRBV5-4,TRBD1,TGTGCCAGCAGCTGGGGACAGGGCGCTAACTATGGCTACACCTTC,CASSWGQGANYGYTF
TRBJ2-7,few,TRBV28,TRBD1,TGTGCCAGCCTCGCCCCCCTCGGGACAGGGGGGAGGATGCAGTACTTC,CASLAPLGTGGRMQYF
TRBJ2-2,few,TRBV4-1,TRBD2,TGCGCCAGCCTACCCTGGTATAGCGGGGATGAGAACACCGGGGAGCTGTTTTTT,CASLPWYSGDENTGELFF
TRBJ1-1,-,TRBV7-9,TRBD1,TGTGCCAGCAGGTTACAGGGGTGGGACACTGAAGCTTTCTTT,CASRLQGWDTEAFF
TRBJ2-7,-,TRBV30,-,TGTGCCCAGAATAGCGGCAGCTCCTACGAGCAGTACTTC,CAQNSGSSYEQYF
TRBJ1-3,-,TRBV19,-,TGTGCCAGTAGTGAGGGACTGAACTCTGGAAACACCATATATTTT,CASSEGLNSGNTIYF
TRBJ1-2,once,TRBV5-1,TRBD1,TGCGCCAGCAGTTACGGACAGGGGGGAGGCTACACCTTC,CASSYGQGGGYTF
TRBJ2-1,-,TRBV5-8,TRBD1,TGTGCCAGCAGCTTGGGGACCCGGGACAGGCCCAATGAGCAGTTCTTC,CASSLGTRDRPNEQFF
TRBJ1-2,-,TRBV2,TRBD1,TGTGCCAGCAGAGCGACAGGGGAGGGCTATGGCTACACCTTC,CASRATGEGYGYTF
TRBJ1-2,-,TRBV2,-,TGTGCCAGCAGGGAGGGGCGTAACTATGGCTACACCTTC,CASREGRNYGYTF
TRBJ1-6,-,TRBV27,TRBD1,TGTGCCAGCAGTTACCTTGACAGGGCCCTCTCACCCCTCCACTTT,CASSYLDRALSPLHF
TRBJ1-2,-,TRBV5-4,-,TGTGCCAGCAGCTTGGGGCTGGACACCGGCTATGGCTACACCTTC,CASSLGLDTGYGYTF
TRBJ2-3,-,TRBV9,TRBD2,TGTGCCAGCAGCGTACATGAGGGCGGGAGGATCACAGATACGCAGTATTTT,CASSVHEGGRITDTQYF
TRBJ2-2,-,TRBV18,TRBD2,TGTGCCAGCTCACCACAGGGCGCGGGAGCCGGCACCGGGGAGCTGTTTTTT,CASSPQGAGAGTGELFF
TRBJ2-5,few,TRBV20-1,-,TGCAGTGGGGGGAGGAAGGAGACCCAGTACTTC,CSGGRKETQYF
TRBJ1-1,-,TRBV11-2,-,TGTGCCAGCAGCTTAGGCGGAAGGAACACTGAAGCTTTCTTT,CASSLGGRNTEAFF
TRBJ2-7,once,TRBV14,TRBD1,TGTGCCAGCAGCCAAGATCGGGGACAGGGGGCGTGGGAGCAGTACTTC,CASSQDRGQGAWEQYF